This TCR beta chain came from a study of PD-1 blockade in classical Hodgkin lymphoma. From germline, CDR1 is MNHEY and CDR2 SMNVEV (reference sequence). This CDR3 spans 15 amino acids. V lost 5 bases, J lost 5 bases, and 10 bases stayed unmatched. The time point is: newly diagnosed, previously untreated cHL patient sample. Isolation of CD8+ T cells from thawed PBMCs used magnetic negative selection. Overall study findings and caveats: Reported baseline diversity: healthy donors highest, relapsed/refractory patients lowest.

The data were produced by immunoSEQ multiplex PCR, yet TCRdb's version contains in-frame clones alone and is incomplete. The sample has 9,000 to 10,000 clones, around 90% seen once. Comments on this clone: Its antigen is currently unknown.

The specimen sequenced was CD8+ T cells from blood. The TCR comes from a human donor with classical Hodgkin lymphoma. This sequence joins TRBV27 and TRBJ2-3; 7 bases fit TRBD1. The CDR3 is CASSPDRVWGDTQYF. The CDR3, as DNA: TGTGCCAGCAGTCCCGACAGGGTTTGGGGAGATACGCAGTATTTT.